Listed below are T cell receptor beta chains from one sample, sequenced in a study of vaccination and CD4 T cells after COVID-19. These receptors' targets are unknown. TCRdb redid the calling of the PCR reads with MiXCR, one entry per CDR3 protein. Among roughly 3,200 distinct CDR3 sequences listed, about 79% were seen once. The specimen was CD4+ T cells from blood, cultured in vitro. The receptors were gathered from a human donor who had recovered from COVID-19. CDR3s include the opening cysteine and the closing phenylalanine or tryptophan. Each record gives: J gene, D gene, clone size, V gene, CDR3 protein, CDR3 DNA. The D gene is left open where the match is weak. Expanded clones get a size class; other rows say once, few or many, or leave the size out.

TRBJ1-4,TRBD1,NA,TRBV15,CATSTIRGTGGNEKLFF,TGTGCCACCAGCACGATACGAGGAACAGGGGGAAATGAAAAACTGTTTTTT
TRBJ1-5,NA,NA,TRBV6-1,CASSDDRYQFPLQHF,TGTGCCAGCAGCGACGACAGGTACCAATTCCCCCTTCAGCATTTT
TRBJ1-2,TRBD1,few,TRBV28,CASRPSGQGSGYTF,TGTGCCAGCAGACCATCGGGACAGGGCAGTGGCTACACCTTC
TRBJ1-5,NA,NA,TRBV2,CASRRGNSLGQPQHF,TGTGCCAGCAGGAGGGGGAACTCCCTAGGTCAGCCCCAGCATTTT
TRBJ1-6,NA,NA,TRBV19,CASSIDVGGMAPLHF,TGTGCCAGTAGTATAGATGTAGGGGGTATGGCGCCCCTCCACTTT
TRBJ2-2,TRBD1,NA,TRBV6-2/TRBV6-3,CASTIETGVWYTGELFF,TGTGCCAGCACTATCGAGACAGGGGTTTGGTACACCGGGGAGCTGTTTTTT
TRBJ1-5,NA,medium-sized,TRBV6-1,CASSNGNNQPQHF,TGTGCCAGCAGTAACGGGAACAATCAGCCCCAGCATTTT
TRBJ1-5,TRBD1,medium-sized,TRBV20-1,CSAYRGASNQPQHF,TGCAGTGCTTACAGGGGAGCCAGCAATCAGCCCCAGCATTTT
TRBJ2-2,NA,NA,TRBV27,CASRSGARRSGELFF,TGTGCCAGCCGATCCGGGGCTCGGCGGTCCGGGGAGCTGTTTTTT
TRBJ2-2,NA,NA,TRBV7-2,CASSLVGELFF,TGTGCCAGCAGCTTAGTGGGGGAGCTGTTTTTT
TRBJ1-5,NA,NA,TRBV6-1,CASSQHVKEPQHF,TGTGCCAGCAGCCAACACGTGAAGGAGCCCCAGCATTTT
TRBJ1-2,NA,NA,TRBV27,CASSLGVNYGYTF,TGTGCCAGCAGTTTAGGGGTCAACTATGGCTACACCTTC
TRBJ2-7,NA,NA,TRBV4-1,CASSQVGAPYYEQYF,TGCGCCAGCAGCCAAGTGGGTGCCCCTTACTACGAGCAGTACTTC
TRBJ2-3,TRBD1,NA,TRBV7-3,CASSLTRTGRADTQYF,TGTGCCAGCAGCTTAACGCGGACAGGCAGGGCAGATACGCAGTATTTT
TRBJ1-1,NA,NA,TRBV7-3,CASSEGRNTEAFF,TGTGCCAGCTCAGAGGGGAGGAACACTGAAGCTTTCTTT
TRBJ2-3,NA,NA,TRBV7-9,CASSAPGQEVADTQYF,TGTGCCAGCAGCGCCCCGGGGCAGGAGGTCGCAGATACGCAGTATTTT
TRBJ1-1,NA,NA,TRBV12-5,CASGQREGSLMVRGTEAFF,TGTGCTAGTGGCCAACGCGAGGGTTCGTTAATGGTTCGGGGCACTGAAGCTTTCTTT
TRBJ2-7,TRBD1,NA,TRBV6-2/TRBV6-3,CASRTGGYEQYF,TGTGCCAGCCGGACAGGGGGCTACGAGCAGTACTTC
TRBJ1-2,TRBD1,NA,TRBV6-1,CASLPGGGNYGYTF,TGTGCCAGCTTGCCAGGGGGAGGCAACTATGGCTACACCTTC
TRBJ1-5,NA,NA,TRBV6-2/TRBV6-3,CASSLSFFGPTKQPQHF,TGTGCCAGCAGTTTGAGTTTTTTTGGACCCACCAAACAGCCCCAGCATTTT
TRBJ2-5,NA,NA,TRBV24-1,CATSDPRPQGETQYF,TGTGCCACCAGTGATCCCCGCCCGCAGGGAGAGACCCAGTACTTC
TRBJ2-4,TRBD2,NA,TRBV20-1,CSAPPGLAGGRTKNIQYF,TGCAGTGCCCCGCCGGGACTAGCGGGGGGGAGAACCAAAAACATTCAGTACTTC
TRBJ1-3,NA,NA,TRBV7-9,CASSFTLGAGNTIYF,TGTGCCAGCAGCTTCACTCTCGGAGCTGGAAACACCATATATTTT
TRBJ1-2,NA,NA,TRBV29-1,CSVEGTNYGYTF,TGCAGCGTTGAGGGGACTAACTATGGCTACACCTTC
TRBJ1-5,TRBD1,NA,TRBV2,CASAGTGGTGNQPQHF,TGTGCCAGCGCCGGGACAGGGGGGACTGGCAATCAGCCCCAGCATTTT
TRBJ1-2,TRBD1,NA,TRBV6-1,CACGQGTYYGYTF,TGTGCCTGTGGACAGGGAACCTACTATGGCTACACCTTC
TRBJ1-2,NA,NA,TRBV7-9,CASINSGDYGYTF,TGTGCCAGCATTAATAGCGGGGACTATGGCTACACCTTC
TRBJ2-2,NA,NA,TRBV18,CASSPMNTGELFF,TGTGCCAGCTCACCAATGAACACCGGGGAGCTGTTTTTT
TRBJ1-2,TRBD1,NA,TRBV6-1,CASNTGDGFIYGYTF,TGTGCCAGCAATACAGGGGACGGCTTTATCTATGGCTACACCTTC
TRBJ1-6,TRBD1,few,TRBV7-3,CASSSSPGGNSPLHF,TGTGCCAGCAGCTCTTCCCCAGGGGGCAATTCACCCCTCCACTTT
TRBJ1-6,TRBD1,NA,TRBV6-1,CAGRDSRGSPLHF,TGTGCCGGCAGGGACAGTAGGGGATCACCCCTCCACTTT
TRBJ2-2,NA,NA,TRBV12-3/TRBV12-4,CASSPQTTGELFF,TGTGCCAGCAGTCCCCAGACAACCGGGGAGCTGTTTTTT
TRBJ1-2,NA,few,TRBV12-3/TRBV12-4,CASEGSYGYTF,TGTGCCAGCGAGGGGAGTTATGGCTACACCTTC
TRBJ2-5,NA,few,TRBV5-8,CASNRVPGETQYF,TGTGCCAGCAACCGTGTCCCCGGAGAGACCCAGTACTTC
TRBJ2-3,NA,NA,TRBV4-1,CASSPAGGSTDTQYF,TGCGCCAGCAGCCCGGCTGGGGGGAGCACAGATACGCAGTATTTT
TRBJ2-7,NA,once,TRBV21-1,CASSRGRWGHEQYF,TGTGCCAGCAGCAGGGGCAGGTGGGGTCACGAGCAGTACTTC
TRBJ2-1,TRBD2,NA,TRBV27,CASRSTSGGAFSEQFF,TGTGCCAGCAGGTCCACTAGCGGGGGGGCCTTCAGTGAGCAGTTCTTC
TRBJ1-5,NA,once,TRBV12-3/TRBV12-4,CASSWSSNQPQHF,TGTGCCAGCAGTTGGAGTAGCAATCAGCCCCAGCATTTT
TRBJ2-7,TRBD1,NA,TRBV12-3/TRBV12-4,CASSLGQGAFGEQYF,TGTGCCAGCAGTTTGGGACAGGGGGCCTTCGGCGAGCAGTACTTC
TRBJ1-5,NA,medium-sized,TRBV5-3,CARSLDTGFGPHQPQHF,TGTGCCAGAAGCTTGGATACGGGATTTGGGCCACATCAGCCCCAGCATTTT
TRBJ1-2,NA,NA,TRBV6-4,CASSRLGEFNYGYTF,TGTGCCAGCTCGCGACTGGGGGAATTTAACTATGGCTACACCTTC
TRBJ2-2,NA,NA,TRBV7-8,CASSLDLGTGELFF,TGTGCCAGCAGCTTAGACCTAGGAACCGGGGAGCTGTTTTTT
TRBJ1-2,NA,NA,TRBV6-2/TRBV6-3,CASSQQVFDGYTF,TGTGCCAGCAGCCAACAGGTCTTCGATGGCTACACCTTC
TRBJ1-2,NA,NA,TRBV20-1,CSASPTRAGYTF,TGCAGTGCTTCACCGACCAGGGCTGGCTACACCTTC
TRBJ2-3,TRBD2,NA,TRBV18,CASSPGKTSNTQYF,TGTGCCAGCTCACCCGGAAAGACTAGCAATACGCAGTATTTT